The clone carrying this T cell receptor beta chain was seen just once. Its antigen is unknown. Sorted subsets were amplified in replicate PCRs using 200 ng DNA, about 30,000 T cell genomes. The authors' processing: Filtering differed for immunoSEQ, which gave only junction sequences without quality scores. Profiling relied on immunoSEQ multiplex PCR, and the TCRdb table lists in-frame clones only, not all of them. V, J and clone size are those of that table, while D and trimming were read from the DNA. The sample contains around 550,000 clones, 90% to 96% of which appear only once. There were only Caucasian adults among the donors, and all lived in Nashville, Tennessee. The germline CDR1 and CDR2 sequences are MGHDK and SYGVNS. The ends were cut back, 4 bases at V and 6 bases at J, with 10 bases in the middle. This CDR3 has 13 residues. These data are taken from a study of shared clonotypes between healthy human individuals. Regarding the study as a whole: Clonotype sharing among donors likely depends on sequencing depth.

Material: naive CD4+ T cells sorted from blood. Regarding subset: CD45RA+ positively selected. The genes are TRBV25-1 and TRBJ2-1, with D unresolved. This TCR was sampled from a young woman in good health. CDR3 amino acids: CASSVDGTNEQFF. The CDR3 DNA follows: TGTGCCAGCAGTGTGGACGGAACCAATGAGCAGTTCTTC. Supplemented by reference TRBV25-1 and TRBJ2-1, the full variable domain reads EADIYQTPRYLVIGTGKKITLECSQTMGHDKMYWYQQDPGMELHLIHYSYGVNSTEKGDLSSESTVSRIRTEHFPLTLESARPSHTSQYLCASSVDGTNEQFFGPGTRLTVL.